Listed below are T cell receptor beta chains from one sample, sequenced in a study of T-cell reconstitution after alpha-beta-depleted transplantation in children. MiXCR, applied by TCRdb to the PCR reads, yields one record per CDR3 protein. This sample has just under 550,000 distinct CDR3 sequences; around 20% occur once, and the top ten carry roughly 3.3%. Sequenced material: PBMCs from the stem cell graft donor, taken from the stem cell graft. The receptors come from a human donor who donated a stem cell graft to a child with acute lymphoblastic leukemia. CDR3s include the opening cysteine and the closing phenylalanine or tryptophan. The D gene is left open where the match is weak. Rows may omit the clone size; those that give it use once, few, many or a size class.

TRBD2,.,TRBJ2-1,TRBV5-1,TGCGCCAGCAGTTCTAGCGGGAACCCCTACAATGAGCAGTTCTTC,CASSSSGNPYNEQFF
TRBD1,.,TRBJ2-5,TRBV12-3/TRBV12-4,TGTGCCAGCAGTGCTACAGGGGTCAAAGAGACCCAGTACTTC,CASSATGVKETQYF
.,few,TRBJ2-1,TRBV18,TGTGCCAGCTCACCGCGAGTTTCCAATGAGCAGTTCTTC,CASSPRVSNEQFF
.,.,TRBJ1-3,TRBV27,TGTGCCAGCAGTCTACACCCGGGAAACACCATATATTTT,CASSLHPGNTIYF
.,.,TRBJ2-7,TRBV4-1,TGCGCCAGCAGCCAAGTTGGAATCGGGAAGCAGTACTTC,CASSQVGIGKQYF
.,few,TRBJ2-1,TRBV6-1,TGTGCCAGCAGTCTAAACCGGGACACATACAATGAGCAGTTCTTC,CASSLNRDTYNEQFF
TRBD1,.,TRBJ1-2,TRBV5-1,TGCGCCAGCAGCCCGGGACAGGTTAACTATGGCTACACCTTC,CASSPGQVNYGYTF
.,.,TRBJ2-3,TRBV7-2,TGTGCCAGCAGCTTAGAAACACACACAGATACGCAGTATTTT,CASSLETHTDTQYF
.,.,TRBJ2-1,TRBV5-1,TGCGCCAGCAGCTTGGCAATGGGAGGCCGATACAATGAGCAGTTCTTC,CASSLAMGGRYNEQFF
.,.,TRBJ2-2,TRBV11-3,TGTGCCAGCAGCGCCTCCGGGACGGCGAACACCGGGGAGCTGTTTTTT,CASSASGTANTGELFF
TRBD2,few,TRBJ2-5,TRBV9,TGTGCCAGCAGCGGACGGACTAGCGGGACTATCCAAGAGACCCAGTACTTC,CASSGRTSGTIQETQYF
.,.,TRBJ2-5,TRBV7-9,TGTGCCAGCACCCTAGCCCAGGGCAAACAAGAGACCCAGTACTTC,CASTLAQGKQETQYF
.,few,TRBJ1-5,TRBV27,TGTGCCAGCAGTTTATACCCTTGGGGCAATCAGCCCCAGCATTTT,CASSLYPWGNQPQHF
.,few,TRBJ1-1,TRBV20-1,TGCAGTGCTAGAGATGGAGGCGGGGAAGCTTTCTTT,CSARDGGGEAFF
.,.,TRBJ2-2,TRBV13,TGTGCCAGCAGCTTACGCTGGGGCGGGGAGCTGTTTTTT,CASSLRWGGELFF
.,few,TRBJ1-4,TRBV7-2,TGTGCCAGCAGCGCACTTCCGGGGGTGGAAAAACTGTTTTTT,CASSALPGVEKLFF
TRBD1,few,TRBJ1-1,TRBV28,TGTGCCAGCATCCCCCTCGACAGGGAGGTCGGTGAAGCTTTCTTT,CASIPLDREVGEAFF
.,.,TRBJ1-5,TRBV1,TGCACCAGCAGCCAAGACCCGGACAGGCCCAATCAGCCCCAGCATTTT,CTSSQDPDRPNQPQHF
.,few,TRBJ2-7,TRBV12-3/TRBV12-4,TGTGCCAGCAGGATTGGACAGACCGGGTTAGGGCGCGAGCAGTACTTC,CASRIGQTGLGREQYF
TRBD1,few,TRBJ1-1,TRBV4-2,TGTGCCAGCAGCCGATTCAAGGGACAGGGTCTGGGTCGTGGGGCTGAAGCTTTCTTT,CASSRFKGQGLGRGAEAFF
.,.,TRBJ1-1,TRBV6-5,TGTGCCAGCAGTTACCCGCTTTTGGGGGTAAGGCCTGAAGCTTTCTTT,CASSYPLLGVRPEAFF
.,few,TRBJ2-1,TRBV27,TGTGCCAGCAGTGGTGACAGGTTATGGGCCAGCGATGAGCAGTTCTTC,CASSGDRLWASDEQFF
.,.,TRBJ2-1,TRBV4-1,TGCGCCAGCAGCCAAGGCCTTGTCGCAGGGTCCTACAATGAGCAGTTCTTC,CASSQGLVAGSYNEQFF
.,.,TRBJ1-6,TRBV10-2,TGCGCCAGCAGTGACCCTGGAGTGAGCCCGGGGGGTGCACCCCTCCACTTT,CASSDPGVSPGGAPLHF
.,.,TRBJ2-5,TRBV18,TGTGCCAGCTCAAAAGGGAATCAAGAGACCCAGTACTTC,CASSKGNQETQYF
.,few,TRBJ1-4,TRBV4-1,TGCGCCAGCAAGGGTGAGAATGAAAAACTGTTTTTT,CASKGENEKLFF
.,.,TRBJ1-3,TRBV9,TGTGCCAGCAGCGTAGGGATGGGTGACGACAGCATCTCTGGAAACACCATATATTTT,CASSVGMGDDSISGNTIYF
TRBD2,few,TRBJ2-1,TRBV6-4,TGTGCCAGCAGTGACGGTGGTAGCGGGACCTACAATGAGCAGTTCTTC,CASSDGGSGTYNEQFF
.,few,TRBJ2-7,TRBV29-1,TGCAGCGTTTTCCTAGCGAACTCCTACGAGCAGTACTTC,CSVFLANSYEQYF
.,.,TRBJ1-1,TRBV11-2,TGTGCCAGCAGCTTAGTCTGGGGCCTCACTGAAGCTTTCTTT,CASSLVWGLTEAFF
.,.,TRBJ2-7,TRBV3-1,TGTGCCAGCAGCCAGCGCTCCCAATCCTACGAGCAGTACTTC,CASSQRSQSYEQYF
.,few,TRBJ2-4,TRBV11-2,TGTGCCAGCAGCTTGGGGAGTTTCGCCAAAAACATTCAGTACTTC,CASSLGSFAKNIQYF
.,.,TRBJ1-1,TRBV12-3/TRBV12-4,TGTGCCAGCGGCCGTCTAGGGACTGAAGCTTTCTTT,CASGRLGTEAFF
.,.,TRBJ2-5,TRBV20-1,TGCAGTGCCCAACTAGGCCAAGAGACCCAGTACTTC,CSAQLGQETQYF
TRBD2,few,TRBJ2-2,TRBV30,TGTGCCTGGAGAGTAGCGGGAGCCGGCGGGGAGCTGTTTTTT,CAWRVAGAGGELFF
.,few,TRBJ2-1,TRBV30,TGTGCCTGGAACAAGCGGGCTGTGTACAATGAGCAGTTCTTC,CAWNKRAVYNEQFF
.,.,TRBJ2-3,TRBV29-1,TGCAGCGTCGAGCCAGGGAGCACAGATACGCAGTATTTT,CSVEPGSTDTQYF
.,.,TRBJ2-4,TRBV3-1,TGTGCCAGCACCGACTCTCTAGCCAAAAACATTCAGTACTTC,CASTDSLAKNIQYF
.,.,TRBJ2-7,TRBV6-1,TGTGCCAGCAGTATTAACCAGGGTATCTACGAGCAGTACTTC,CASSINQGIYEQYF
.,.,TRBJ2-7,TRBV9,TGTGCCAGCAGCGTAGGGGCACTAAAGGACGAGCAGTACTTC,CASSVGALKDEQYF
.,once,TRBJ1-4,TRBV20-1,TGCAGTGCTAACCCCGTACAGGGATCTCGGCTGTTTTTT,CSANPVQGSRLFF
.,few,TRBJ2-5,TRBV7-9,TGTGCCAGCAGGGATGGACTACACCAGACCCAGTACTTC,CASRDGLHQTQYF
.,.,TRBJ1-1,TRBV5-6,TGTGCCAGCAGCTTGTTAGGGGAGACCATGAACACTGAAGCTTTCTTT,CASSLLGETMNTEAFF
TRBD2,few,TRBJ2-7,TRBV20-1,TGCAGTGCTAGTCACCTAGCGGGGCCCTACGAGCAGTACTTC,CSASHLAGPYEQYF
TRBD2,.,TRBJ2-1,TRBV12-3/TRBV12-4,TGTGCCAGCACCCCTAGCGGGTCTGTAACCTACAATGAGCAGTTCTTC,CASTPSGSVTYNEQFF
TRBD1,few,TRBJ2-5,TRBV5-1,TGCGCCAGCTTGAGGACAGGTCAAGAGACCCCCCTTTTC,CASLRTGQETPLF
.,.,TRBJ2-1,TRBV12-3/TRBV12-4,TGTGCCAGCAATATAGGCGCGGTTAGCTCCTACAATGAGCAGTTCTTC,CASNIGAVSSYNEQFF
.,few,TRBJ2-7,TRBV12-3/TRBV12-4,TGTGCCAGCAGTTGGACAGTCGGAGAGCAGTACTTC,CASSWTVGEQYF
.,.,TRBJ2-3,TRBV6-1,TGTGCCAGCAGTGCGCGGATCCCTAGCACAGATACGCAGTATTTT,CASSARIPSTDTQYF
.,.,TRBJ2-5,TRBV7-9,TGTGCCAGCAGCTTAGCGCTTGGCTTCCCGGGGGAGACCCAGTACTTC,CASSLALGFPGETQYF
TRBD2,few,TRBJ2-7,TRBV20-1,TGCAGTGCTGCTAGCGGGAGGCCTCCCTACGAGCAGTACTTC,CSAASGRPPYEQYF